This T cell receptor (beta chain) was found in a study of breast tumors, draining lymph nodes, adjacent tissues. TCRdb called the multiplex PCR reads again in MiXCR, with one record for every CDR3 protein. The sample shows about 24,000 distinct CDR3 sequences, approximately 75% of them seen only once. Study-wide results and caveats: Luminal-like breast cancer showed significantly higher tumor–nontumor repertoire similarity than basal-like. The lymph node origin of tumor T cells was framed as consistent with a hypothesis, not demonstrated.

Germline loops: CDR1 SQVTM, CDR2 ANQGSEA. With 0 bases removed from V and 6 bases from J, the gap between germline ends came to 22 bases. There are 17 residues in the CDR3. Comments on this clonotype: Its specificity is unknown.

Sequenced sample: tumor-adjacent breast tissue. This TCR was sampled from a female donor with breast cancer. Some clones in this sample may be carry-over from other donors' samples. The chain combines TRBV29-1 with TRBJ2-3; maybe TRBD1 (5 bases). CDR3 nucleotide sequence: TGCAGCGTTGAAGAGCGCAGGGTCCCCCGCACTCACGATACGCAGTATTTT. This codes for CSVEERRVPRTHDTQYF.